This T cell receptor (beta chain) appears in the sequencing data of a study of blood T cell repertoires in COVID-19. Looking at the study overall: Whether acute or convalescent, the COVID-19 samples came from the United States, Italy and Spain. The analysed material was cDNA or gDNA that came from T cells, B-cell-depleted T cells, or PBMCs.

Study processing details: Reference gene primers were amplified, and this amplification served to estimate nucleated cell counts. Sequencing used immunoSEQ multiplex PCR; TCRdb keeps in-frame clones, though not all of them. That table furnishes V, J and clone size, whereas the DNA furnished D and trimming. The sample shows about 72,000 clones, approximately 88% of them seen only once. Sample: peripheral blood. The TCR originated in a man aged 45 to 65 with acute or convalescent COVID-19.

CDR3 sequence reads: CASSFEVSPLHF. CDR3 DNA: TGTGCCAGCAGTTTTGAGGTTTCACCCCTCCACTTT. The gene calls are TRBV12-3 or TRBV12-4 and TRBJ1-6; D call uncertain. V lost 3 bases and J lost 9, with 6 bases in between. The CDR3 runs 12 residues.